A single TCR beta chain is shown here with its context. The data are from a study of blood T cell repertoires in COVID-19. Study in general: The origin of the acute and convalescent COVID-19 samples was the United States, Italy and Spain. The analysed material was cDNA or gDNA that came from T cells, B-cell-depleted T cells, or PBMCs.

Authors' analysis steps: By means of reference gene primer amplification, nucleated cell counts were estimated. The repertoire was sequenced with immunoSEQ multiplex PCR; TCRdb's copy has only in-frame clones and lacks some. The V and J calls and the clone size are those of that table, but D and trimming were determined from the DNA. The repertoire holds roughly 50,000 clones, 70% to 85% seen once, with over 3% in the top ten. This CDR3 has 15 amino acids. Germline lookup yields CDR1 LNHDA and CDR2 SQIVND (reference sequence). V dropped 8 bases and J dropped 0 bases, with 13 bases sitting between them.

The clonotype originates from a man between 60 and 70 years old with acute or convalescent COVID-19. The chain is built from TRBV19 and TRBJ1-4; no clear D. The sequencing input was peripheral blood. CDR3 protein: CASSARIATNEKLFF. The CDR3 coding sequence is TGTGCCAGTTCTGCCAGGATTGCAACTAATGAAAAACTGTTTTTT.